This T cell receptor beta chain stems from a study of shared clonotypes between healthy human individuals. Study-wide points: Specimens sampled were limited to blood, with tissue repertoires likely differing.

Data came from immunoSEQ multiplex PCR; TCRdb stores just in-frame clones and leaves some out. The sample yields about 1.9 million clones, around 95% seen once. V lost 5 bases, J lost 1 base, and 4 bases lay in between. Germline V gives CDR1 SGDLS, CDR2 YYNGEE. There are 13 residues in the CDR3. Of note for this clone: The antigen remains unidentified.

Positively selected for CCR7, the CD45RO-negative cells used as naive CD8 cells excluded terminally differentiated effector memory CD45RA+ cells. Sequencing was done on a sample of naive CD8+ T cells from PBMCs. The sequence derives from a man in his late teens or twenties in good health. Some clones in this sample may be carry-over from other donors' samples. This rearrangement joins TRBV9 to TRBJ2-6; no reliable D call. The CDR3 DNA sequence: TGTGCCAGCAGGGAATCTGGGGCCAACGTCCTGACTTTC. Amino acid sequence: CASRESGANVLTF.